Below, 2 T cell receptor beta chains from the same sample are listed, as sequenced in a study of T cell responses to AZD1222 COVID-19 vaccine. Clones were sequenced by immunoSEQ multiplex PCR, and TCRdb holds only the in-frame ones, with some missing. The top ten clones hold more than 1.5% of a sample with about 170,000 clones, around 90% of them seen once. Sequencing was performed on peripheral blood, taken on day 0 of AZD1222 vaccination. The receptors were sampled from an adult in good health.

The genes are TRBV3-1 (or the pseudogene TRBV3-2) and TRBJ2-3, with a weak D call TRBD2 (5 bases). The CDR3 is made up of 13 amino acids. Germline lookup yields CDR1 LGHDT and CDR2 YNNKEL (reference sequence). Trimming shortened V by 4 bases and J by 11 bases, and 16 bases separated the two germline ends. This chain's CDR3 is CASSPSLGDGQYF. The DNA of the CDR3 is TGTGCCAGCAGCCCTTCCTTGGGAGATGGGCAGTATTTT.

This CDR3 is CASSEQGFEQYF. CDR3 DNA sequence: TGTGCCAGCAGTGAACAGGGCTTCGAGCAGTACTTC. V gene TRBV2 combines with J gene TRBJ2-7; maybe TRBD1 (5 bases). The V end lost 2 bases, the J end lost 6 bases, and 8 bases lay between the germline ends. The CDR3 totals 12 residues. Germline V gives CDR1 SNHLY, CDR2 FYNNEI.